One sample yielded the 7 T cell receptor beta chains listed below, sequenced in a study of blood T cell repertoires in COVID-19. TCRdb keeps only in-frame clones here, not all; method: immunoSEQ multiplex PCR. The sample includes approximately 300,000 clones, roughly nine tenths seen only once; the top ten take approximately 6.5%. Sequenced input: peripheral blood. The source of these receptors is a man between 18 and 35 years old who had recovered from COVID-19.

V gene TRBV5-8 combines with J gene TRBJ2-5; 8 positions match TRBD1. With 1 base clipped from V and 1 base from J, the junction kept 6 bases outside the gene matches. CDR1 SGHTS and CDR2 YDEGEE come from the germline V gene. This CDR3 contains 16 residues. The CDR3 loop is CASSLSGQGLQETQYF. The CDR3 coding sequence is TGTGCCAGCAGCTTGTCAGGACAGGGACTCCAAGAGACCCAGTACTTC.

This chain joins TRBV7-9 and TRBJ2-7; 7 bases line up with TRBD2. Unmatched junction bases numbered 7, after V lost 9 bases and J lost 2 bases. Germline CDR1 is SEHNR and CDR2 is FQNEAQ (reference sequence). The CDR3 has 13 amino acids. The CDR3 is CASRRGETYEQYF. CDR3 sequence (DNA): TGTGCCAGTCGACGGGGGGAAACCTACGAGCAGTACTTC. The full variable domain, in which reference TRBV7-9 and TRBJ2-7 provide the parts outside the CDR3, is DTGVSQNPRHKITKRGQNVTFRCDPISEHNRLYWYRQTLGQGPEFLTYFQNEAQLEKSRLLSDRFSAERPKGSFSTLEIQRTEQGDSAMYLCASRRGETYEQYFGPGTRLTVT.

The chain has TRBV2 and TRBJ1-5; TRBD1 agrees at 8 bases. V was clipped by 7 bases and J by 6 bases; unmatched bases: 8. The germline V gene encodes CDR1 SNHLY and CDR2 FYNNEI. This CDR3 contains 14 residues. The CDR3 here is CASNPQGEGQPQHF. DNA for the CDR3: TGTGCCAGCAACCCACAGGGGGAGGGTCAGCCCCAGCATTTT.

The table lists this clone with a few counts. The chain combines TRBV10-2 with TRBJ2-1, with D perhaps matching TRBD2 (5 bases). The length of the CDR3 is 13 residues. Germline CDR1 reads WSHSY; CDR2 reads SAAADI. Trimming left V 10 bases short and J 8 bases short, with 18 bases between. The CDR3 DNA reads as TGCGCCACCTCTGGACTGGCGTTGGATGAGCAGTTCTTC. It encodes CATSGLALDEQFF.

The chain carries TRBV9 and TRBJ2-7; TRBD1 is a possible D gene (6 bases). The V gene's germline CDR1 is SGDLS and CDR2 YYNGEE. This CDR3 has 12 amino acids. Trimming took 5 bases from V and 5 from J, leaving 11 bases between them. CDR3 sequence: CASSLTGNEQYF. In DNA form, the CDR3 reads TGTGCCAGCAGTCTCACAGGGAACGAGCAGTACTTC.

This chain uses TRBV6-5 with TRBJ1-6; the match to TRBD1 covers 10 bases. There are 16 residues in the CDR3. V was pared by 0 bases and J by 10 bases, with 6 bases of the junction left unmatched. Germline values: CDR1 MNHEY, CDR2 SVGAGI. CDR3 DNA sequence: TGTGCCAGCAGTTACTCAGGACAGGGGGGAGGGTCACCCCTCCACTTT. It codes for CASSYSGQGGGSPLHF.

The chain carries TRBV3-1 (or the pseudogene TRBV3-2) and TRBJ2-7; 7 bases match TRBD1. Germline CDR1 and CDR2: LGHDT and YNNKEL (reference sequence). Losses at the gene ends were 1 base for V and 10 bases for J; bases not matched to a gene: 7. The CDR3 is made up of 13 amino acids. The CDR3 coding sequence is TGTGCCAGCAGCCAAGCCCGGGACAGACAACAGTACTTC. As protein: CASSQARDRQQYF.